What follows are 23 T cell receptor beta chains derived from one specimen sequenced in a study of cytomegalovirus exposure and HLA in healthy donors. The method was immunoSEQ multiplex PCR; TCRdb's version includes in-frame clones alone and lacks a portion of them. The top ten hold 2.1% of the sample, which has about 120,000 clones, about 85% seen once. Sequencing input: PBMCs. The receptors here all came from a woman in her 30s in good health and CMV-seronegative.

This clone was counted once. The rearrangement links TRBV7-2 to TRBJ2-1, with 7 positions matching TRBD2. The CDR3 has 15 residues. CDR1 SGHTA and CDR2 FQGNSA come from the germline V gene. V shed 4 bases and J 7 bases; nucleotides not matched to a gene: 10. The CDR3 DNA reads TGTGCCAGCAGCTACCCGGCGGGGCGGGAGAATGAGCAGTTCTTC. Translation: CASSYPAGRENEQFF.

This sequence joins TRBV18 and TRBJ1-5, with 7 bases fitting TRBD1. The germline V gene has CDR1 KGHSH and CDR2 LQKENI. The CDR3 is made up of 16 amino acids. V shed 6 bases, J shed 0 bases, and the junction held 8 bases outside the gene matches. In DNA, the CDR3 is TGTGCCAGCTCGCAAACGACAGGGTTTAGCAATCAGCCCCAGCATTTT. Translation gives CASSQTTGFSNQPQHF.

The chain is built from TRBV19 and TRBJ2-7; TRBD1 is a possible D gene (5 bases). Germline V gene data show CDR1 as LNHDA and CDR2 as SQIVND (reference sequence). The CDR3 loop spans 14 amino acids. CDR3 amino acids: CASSIPPFLTSTGV. The CDR3, as DNA: TGTGCCAGTAGTATACCCCCATTCCTCACTTCAACAGGAGTC.

The chain uses TRBV6-4 and TRBJ2-5, with 10 bases matching TRBD2. Germline CDR1 MRHNA, CDR2 SNTAGT. The CDR3 length is 15 residues. J lost 2 bases, V lost 3 bases, and 3 bases had no gene match. CDR3 coding DNA: TGTGCCAGCAGTGAGTCTAGCGGGGGACAAGAGACCCAGTACTTC. Translation gives CASSESSGGQETQYF.

The chain uses TRBV11-2 and TRBJ1-3; D not certain. Germline loops: CDR1 SGHAT, CDR2 FQNNGV. The CDR3 runs to 15 residues. Trimming removed 5 bases at V and 0 bases at J, with 11 bases between. The CDR3 region has the DNA TGTGCCAGCAGCCCGGACTACCCCTCTGGAAACACCATATATTTT. Its protein is CASSPDYPSGNTIYF. Full variable domain (missing parts from reference TRBV11-2 and TRBJ1-3): EAGVAQSPRYKIIEKRQSVAFWCNPISGHATLYWYQQILGQGPKLLIQFQNNGVVDDSQLPKDRFSAERLKGVDSTLKIQPAKLEDSAVYLCASSPDYPSGNTIYFGEGSWLTVV.

This sequence joins TRBV7-8 and TRBJ2-1; D unclear. The germline gives CDR1 SGHVS, CDR2 FQNEAQ. This CDR3 is built from 15 residues. The V end lost 2 bases, the J end lost 6 bases, and 14 bases lay between the germline ends. CDR3 nucleotides: TGTGCCAGCAGCTTATCTCGGTTTGGTGCCAATGAGCAGTTCTTC. This translates into CASSLSRFGANEQFF. Based on the CDR3 plus reference TRBV7-8 and TRBJ2-1, the full variable domain is GAGVSQSPRYKVAKRGQDVALRCDPISGHVSLFWYQQALGQGPEFLTYFQNEAQLDKSGLPSDRFFAERPEGSVSTLKIQRTQQEDSAVYLCASSLSRFGANEQFFGPGTRLTVL.

The CDR3 here is CASSQLAGGSTDTQYF. CDR3 coding DNA: TGTGCCAGCAGCCAACTAGCGGGGGGGAGCACAGATACGCAGTATTTT. The rearrangement links TRBV27 to TRBJ2-3; 13 positions agree with TRBD2. Trimming at V came to 6 bases and at J to 0 bases, leaving 3 bases not matched to a gene. The germline V gene encodes CDR1 MNHEY and CDR2 SMNVEV (reference sequence). The CDR3 contains 16 residues.

The chain recombines TRBV2 with TRBJ2-3; 8 positions match TRBD1. The germline gives CDR1 SNHLY, CDR2 FYNNEI. The length of the CDR3 is 14 residues. Unmatched junction bases numbered 8, after V lost 6 bases and J lost 6 bases. The CDR3 protein is CASSGQGGLDTQYF. In DNA form, the CDR3 reads TGTGCCAGCAGCGGACAGGGCGGTTTGGATACGCAGTATTTT.

The chain uses TRBV6-6 and TRBJ1-4; TRBD1 matches at 10 bases. This CDR3 is built from 16 residues. Unmatched junction bases numbered 8, after V lost 6 bases and J lost 4 bases. Germline CDR1 reads MNHNY; CDR2 reads SVGAGI (reference sequence). For the CDR3, the DNA is TGTGCCAGCAGAATGCGACAGGGGGCCGGTAATGAAAAACTGTTTTTT. This translates into CASRMRQGAGNEKLFF.

This clone turned up a few times. V usage is TRBV19 and J usage is TRBJ1-2; D not resolved. There are 13 residues in the CDR3. Trimming cost V 5 bases and J 5 bases, with 12 bases left between them. Germline CDR1 is LNHDA and CDR2 is SQIVND (reference sequence). CDR3 in DNA: TGTGCCAGTAGTCCCCGGACGGGATATGGCTACACCTTC. Amino acid sequence: CASSPRTGYGYTF.

The chain links TRBV18 to TRBJ2-1; 10 positions agree with TRBD2. CDR3 size: 16 residues. Per germline, CDR1 KGHSH and CDR2 LQKENI. Trimming removed 0 bases from V and 9 bases from J; junction bases left unmatched: 8. CDR3 region: CASSPPGLAGAGEQFF. As DNA, the CDR3 is TGTGCCAGCTCACCACCAGGTCTAGCGGGGGCTGGTGAGCAGTTCTTC.

The chain couples TRBV27 to TRBJ2-7; D gene uncertain. The V and J ends lost 6 bases and 0 bases respectively, with 6 bases between them. Germline lookup yields CDR1 MNHEY and CDR2 SMNVEV (reference sequence). This CDR3 spans 12 amino acids. In nucleotides, the CDR3 is TGTGCCAGCAGCCTACGCTCCTACGAGCAGTACTTC. This translates into CASSLRSYEQYF.

The CDR3 coding sequence is TGTGCCAGCACCCCCAGCGGGGGACAGCCCCAGCATTTT. It specifies CASTPSGGQPQHF. The gene calls are TRBV6-1 and TRBJ1-5, with a possible D match to TRBD1 (5 bases). This CDR3 is built from 13 residues. V was pared by 7 bases and J by 7 bases, with 14 bases between. Germline V gene lookup returns CDR1 MNHNS and CDR2 SASEGT.

V gene TRBV6-1 combines with J gene TRBJ1-6; weak D call: TRBD1 (6 bases). The CDR3 loop spans 15 amino acids. The germline V and J ends were trimmed by 2 bases and 7 bases, with 12 bases remaining between them. Germline CDR1 is MNHNS and CDR2 is SASEGT. CDR3 sequence (DNA): TGTGCCAGCAGTGAATCCCAGGGGAGCAATTCACCCCTCCACTTT. It is translated as CASSESQGSNSPLHF.

The J gene is TRBJ2-7, the V gene TRBV14, with D uncertain. The length of the CDR3 is 13 residues. Trimming stripped 2 bases from V and 0 bases from J, with 5 bases between. The germline gives CDR1 SGHDN, CDR2 FVKESK. The CDR3 DNA is TGTGCCAGCAGCCAACCCAACTCCTACGAGCAGTACTTC. Translation gives CASSQPNSYEQYF.

V is TRBV18 and J is TRBJ2-7, with D maybe TRBD1 (8 bases). The CDR3 runs to 16 residues. CDR1 KGHSH and CDR2 LQKENI come from the germline V gene. V was cut by 3 bases and J by 3 bases, with 18 bases left in between. CDR3 in DNA: TGTGCCAGCTCACCGTACAGGGGGGGGAGTTACTACGAGCAGTACTTC. Translated: CASSPYRGGSYYEQYF.

A few counts support this clone. The chain joins TRBV7-3 to TRBJ1-2; 9 bases match TRBD1. Germline trimming cut 4 bases from V and 11 bases from J; bases unmatched to any gene: 8. Germline V gives CDR1 SGHTA, CDR2 FQGTGA. The CDR3 loop spans 13 amino acids. CDR3 nucleotides: TGTGCCAGCAGCTCCGGCACAGGGGGCCGGTACACCTTC. It yields the protein CASSSGTGGRYTF.

The chain recombines TRBV2 with TRBJ1-2; no definite D call. In germline, CDR1 is SNHLY, CDR2 FYNNEI. V was cut by 0 bases and J by 2 bases, with 7 bases left in between. This CDR3 contains 14 residues. In nucleotides, the CDR3 is TGTGCCAGCAGTGAAGCGCGGTCGAACTATGGCTACACCTTC. Translating it yields CASSEARSNYGYTF. Together with reference TRBV2 and TRBJ1-2, the CDR3 gives the full variable domain: EPEVTQTPSHQVTQMGQEVILRCVPISNHLYFYWYRQILGQKVEFLVSFYNNEISEKSEIFDDQFSVERPDGSNFTLKIRSTKLEDSAMYFCASSEARSNYGYTFGSGTRLTVV.

The chain is built from TRBV9 and TRBJ1-4; TRBD1 aligns across 7 bases. V lost 4 bases, J lost 7 bases, and 7 bases stayed unmatched. CDR1 SGDLS and CDR2 YYNGEE come from the germline V gene. This CDR3 region has 14 residues. The CDR3 nucleotides are TGTGCCAGCAGCACAGGGGTAGTGGGTGAAAAACTGTTTTTT. This codes for CASSTGVVGEKLFF.

The J gene is TRBJ1-6, the V gene TRBV10-1; D remains unclear. Trimming stripped 3 bases from V and 7 bases from J, with 10 bases between. The CDR3 covers 14 residues. Germline values: CDR1 WNHNN, CDR2 SYGVQD (reference sequence). This CDR3 is CASSEFRWNSPLHF. CDR3 nucleotide sequence: TGCGCCAGCAGTGAATTCAGGTGGAATTCACCCCTCCACTTT.

This clone occurred many times. The chain employs TRBV6-1 and TRBJ1-2; 7 positions agree with TRBD1. The V segment lost 6 bases and the J segment 8 bases; nucleotides outside the gene matches: 9. The CDR3 covers 13 residues. Germline lookup yields CDR1 MNHNS and CDR2 SASEGT. This CDR3 reads CASRSDRARGYTF. For the CDR3, the DNA is TGTGCCAGCAGATCCGACAGGGCGAGGGGCTACACCTTC.

This clone appeared once. The rearrangement uses TRBV19 and TRBJ2-2; D is possibly TRBD1 (6 bases). CDR1 and CDR2 from the germline V gene are LNHDA and SQIVND (reference sequence). Trimming stripped 1 base from V and 4 bases from J, with 7 bases between. The CDR3 covers 14 residues. CDR3 in DNA: TGTGCCAGTAGTATAGGGGGGCTCACCGGGGAGCTGTTTTTT. As protein: CASSIGGLTGELFF.

The chain uses TRBV5-1 and TRBJ2-1, with D uncertain. Trimming stripped 4 bases from V and 0 bases from J, with 11 bases between. The CDR3 loop spans 15 amino acids. Germline-derived CDR1 and CDR2 are SGHRS and YFSETQ. This chain's CDR3 is CASSPHMSSYNEQFF. CDR3 DNA: TGCGCCAGCAGCCCCCATATGAGCTCCTACAATGAGCAGTTCTTC.